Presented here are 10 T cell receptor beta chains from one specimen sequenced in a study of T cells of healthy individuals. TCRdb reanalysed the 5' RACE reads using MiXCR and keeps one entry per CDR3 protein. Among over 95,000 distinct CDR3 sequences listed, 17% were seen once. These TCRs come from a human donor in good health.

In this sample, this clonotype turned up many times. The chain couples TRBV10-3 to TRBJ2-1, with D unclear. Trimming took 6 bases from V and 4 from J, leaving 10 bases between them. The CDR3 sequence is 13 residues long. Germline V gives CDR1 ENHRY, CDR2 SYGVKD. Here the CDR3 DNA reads TGTGCCATCAGGAGAGACCTATACAATGAGCAGTTCTTC. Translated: CAIRRDLYNEQFF.

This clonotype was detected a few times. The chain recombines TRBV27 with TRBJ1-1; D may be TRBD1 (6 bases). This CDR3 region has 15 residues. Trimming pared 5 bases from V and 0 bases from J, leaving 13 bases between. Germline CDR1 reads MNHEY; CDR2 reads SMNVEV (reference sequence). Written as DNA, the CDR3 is TGTGCCAGCAGTCCTCGGACAGCCTTGAACACTGAAGCTTTCTTT. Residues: CASSPRTALNTEAFF.

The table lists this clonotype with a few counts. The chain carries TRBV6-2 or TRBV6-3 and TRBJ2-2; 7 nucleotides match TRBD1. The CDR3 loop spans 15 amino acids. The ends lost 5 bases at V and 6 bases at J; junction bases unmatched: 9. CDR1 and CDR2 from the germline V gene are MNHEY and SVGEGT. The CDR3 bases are TGTGCCAGCAGTCTACAGGGGATGTTCGCCGGGGAGCTGTTTTTT. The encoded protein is CASSLQGMFAGELFF.

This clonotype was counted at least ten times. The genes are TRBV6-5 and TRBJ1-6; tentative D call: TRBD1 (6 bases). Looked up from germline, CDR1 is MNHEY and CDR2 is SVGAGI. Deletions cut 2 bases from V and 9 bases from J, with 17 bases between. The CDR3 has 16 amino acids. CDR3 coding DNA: TGTGCCAGCAGTTACGGGGACATCGCCTTGAGTTCACCCCTCCACTTT. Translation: CASSYGDIALSSPLHF.

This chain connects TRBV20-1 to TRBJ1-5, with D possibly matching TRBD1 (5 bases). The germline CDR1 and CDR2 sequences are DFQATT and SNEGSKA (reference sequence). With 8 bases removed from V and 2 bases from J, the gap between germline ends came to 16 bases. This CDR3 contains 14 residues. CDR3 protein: CSPGDGVGNQPQHF. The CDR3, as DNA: TGCAGTCCGGGGGACGGAGTAGGCAATCAGCCCCAGCATTTT.

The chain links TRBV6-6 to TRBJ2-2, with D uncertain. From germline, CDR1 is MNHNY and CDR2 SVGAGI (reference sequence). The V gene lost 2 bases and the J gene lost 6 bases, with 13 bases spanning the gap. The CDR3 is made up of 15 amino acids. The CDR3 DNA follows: TGTGCCAGCAGTTACCCTCCCACCTTAGCCGGGGAGCTGTTTTTT. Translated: CASSYPPTLAGELFF.

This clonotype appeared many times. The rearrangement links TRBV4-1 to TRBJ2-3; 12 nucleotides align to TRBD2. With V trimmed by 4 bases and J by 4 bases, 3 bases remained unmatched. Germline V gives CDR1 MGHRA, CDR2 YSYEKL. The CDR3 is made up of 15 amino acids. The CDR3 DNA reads TGCGCCAGCAGCCGACTAGCGGGAGCCTCAGATACGCAGTATTTT. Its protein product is CASSRLAGASDTQYF.

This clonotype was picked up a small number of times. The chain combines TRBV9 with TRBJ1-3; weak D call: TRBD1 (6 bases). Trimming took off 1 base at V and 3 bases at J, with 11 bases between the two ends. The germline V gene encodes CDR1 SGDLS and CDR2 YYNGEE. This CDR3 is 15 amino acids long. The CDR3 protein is CASSVFGGSGNTIYF. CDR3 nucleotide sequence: TGTGCCAGCAGCGTATTCGGGGGCAGTGGAAACACCATATATTTT. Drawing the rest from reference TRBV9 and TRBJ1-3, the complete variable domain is DSGVTQTPKHLITATGQRVTLRCSPRSGDLSVYWYQQSLDQGLQFLIQYYNGEERAKGNILERFSAQQFPDLHSELNLSSLELGDSALYFCASSVFGGSGNTIYFGEGSWLTVV.

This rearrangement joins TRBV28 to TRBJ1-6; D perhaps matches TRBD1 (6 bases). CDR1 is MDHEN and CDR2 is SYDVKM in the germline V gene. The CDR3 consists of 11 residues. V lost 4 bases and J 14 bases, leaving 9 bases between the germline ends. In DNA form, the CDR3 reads TGTGCCAGCAGTTCTAGGGGGGCCCTCCACTTT. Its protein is CASSSRGALHF.

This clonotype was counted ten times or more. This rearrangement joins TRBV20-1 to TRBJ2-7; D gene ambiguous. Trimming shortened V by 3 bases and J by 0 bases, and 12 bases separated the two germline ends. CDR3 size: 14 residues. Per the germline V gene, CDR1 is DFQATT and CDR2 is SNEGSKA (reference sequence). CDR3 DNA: TGCAGTGCTAGCGATGTTAGGACCTCCTACGAGCAGTACTTC. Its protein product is CSASDVRTSYEQYF.